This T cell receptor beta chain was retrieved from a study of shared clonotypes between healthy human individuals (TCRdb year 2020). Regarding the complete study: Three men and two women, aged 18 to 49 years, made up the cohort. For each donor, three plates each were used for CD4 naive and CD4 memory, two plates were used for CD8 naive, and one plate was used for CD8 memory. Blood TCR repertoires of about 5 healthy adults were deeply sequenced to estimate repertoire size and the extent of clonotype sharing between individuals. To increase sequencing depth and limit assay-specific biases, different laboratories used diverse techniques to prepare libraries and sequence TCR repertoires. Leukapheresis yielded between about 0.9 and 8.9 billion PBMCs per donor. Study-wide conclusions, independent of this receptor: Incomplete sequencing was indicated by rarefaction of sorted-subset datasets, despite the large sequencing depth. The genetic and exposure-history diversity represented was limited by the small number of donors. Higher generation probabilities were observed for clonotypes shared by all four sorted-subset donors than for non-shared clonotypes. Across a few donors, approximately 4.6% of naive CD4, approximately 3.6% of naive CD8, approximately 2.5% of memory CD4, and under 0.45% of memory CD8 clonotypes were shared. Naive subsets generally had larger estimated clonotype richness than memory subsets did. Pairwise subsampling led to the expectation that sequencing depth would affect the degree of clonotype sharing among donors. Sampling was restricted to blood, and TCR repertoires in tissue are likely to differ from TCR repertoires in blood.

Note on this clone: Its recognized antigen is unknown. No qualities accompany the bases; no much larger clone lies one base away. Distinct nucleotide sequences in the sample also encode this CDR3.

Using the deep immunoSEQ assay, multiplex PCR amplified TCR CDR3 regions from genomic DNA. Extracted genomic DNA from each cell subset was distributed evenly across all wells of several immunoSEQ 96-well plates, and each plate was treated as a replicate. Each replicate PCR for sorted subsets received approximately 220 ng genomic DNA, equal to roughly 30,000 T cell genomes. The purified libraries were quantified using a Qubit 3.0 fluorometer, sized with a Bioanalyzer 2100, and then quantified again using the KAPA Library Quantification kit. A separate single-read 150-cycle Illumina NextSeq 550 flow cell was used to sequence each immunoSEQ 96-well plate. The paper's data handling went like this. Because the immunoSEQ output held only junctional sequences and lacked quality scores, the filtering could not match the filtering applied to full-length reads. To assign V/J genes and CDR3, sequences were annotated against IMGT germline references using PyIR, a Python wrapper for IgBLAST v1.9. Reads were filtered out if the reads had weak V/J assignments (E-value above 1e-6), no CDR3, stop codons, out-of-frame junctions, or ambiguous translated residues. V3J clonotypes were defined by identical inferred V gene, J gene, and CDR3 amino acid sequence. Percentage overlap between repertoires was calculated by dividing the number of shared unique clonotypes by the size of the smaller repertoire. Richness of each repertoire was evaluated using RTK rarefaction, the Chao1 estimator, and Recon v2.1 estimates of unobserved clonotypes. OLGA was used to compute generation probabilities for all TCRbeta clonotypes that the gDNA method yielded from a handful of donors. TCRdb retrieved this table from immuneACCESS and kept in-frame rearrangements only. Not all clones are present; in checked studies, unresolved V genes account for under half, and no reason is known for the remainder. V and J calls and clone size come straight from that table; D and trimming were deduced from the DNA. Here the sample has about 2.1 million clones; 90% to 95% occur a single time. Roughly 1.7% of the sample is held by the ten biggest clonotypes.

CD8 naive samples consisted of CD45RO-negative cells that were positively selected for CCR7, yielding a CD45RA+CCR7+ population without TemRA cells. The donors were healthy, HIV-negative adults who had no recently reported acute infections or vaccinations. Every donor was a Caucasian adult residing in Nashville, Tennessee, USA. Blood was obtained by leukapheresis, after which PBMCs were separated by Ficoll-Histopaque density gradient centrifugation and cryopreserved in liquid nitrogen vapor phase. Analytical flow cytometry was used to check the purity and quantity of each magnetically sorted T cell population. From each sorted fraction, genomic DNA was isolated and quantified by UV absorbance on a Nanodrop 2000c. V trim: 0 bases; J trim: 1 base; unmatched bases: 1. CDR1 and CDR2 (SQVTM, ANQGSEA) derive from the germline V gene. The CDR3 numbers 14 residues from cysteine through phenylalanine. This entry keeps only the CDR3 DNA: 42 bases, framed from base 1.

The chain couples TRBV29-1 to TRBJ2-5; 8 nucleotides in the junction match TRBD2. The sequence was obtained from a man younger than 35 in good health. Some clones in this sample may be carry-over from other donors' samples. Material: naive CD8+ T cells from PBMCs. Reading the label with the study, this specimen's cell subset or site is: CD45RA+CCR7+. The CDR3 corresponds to CSVEDRGGQETQYF. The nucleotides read TGCAGCGTTGAAGATCGGGGGGGCCAAGAGACCCAGTACTTC.